The text below deals with one TCR beta chain. Its antigen remains unidentified. Attachment of unique molecular identifiers was made to individual cDNA molecules. TCRdb independently ran MiXCR on the 5' RACE reads; one entry per CDR3 protein. Of about 83,000 distinct CDR3 sequences in the sample, 10% were seen once. This sample was taken from a study of early T cells in non-severe SARS-CoV-2 infection. About the study: Sequencing was performed on bulk RNA from unsorted whole blood, leaving chains unpaired. The study, taken as a whole, reports: In VDJdb matching, anti-spike CD8 responses were favored while private and CD4 specificities went missing.

Trimming removed 3 bases from V and 5 bases from J; junction bases left unmatched: 4. The CDR3 has 15 residues. Germline assignment: CDR1 SGHVS and CDR2 FNYEAQ. This TCR came from an adult who was a healthcare worker with PCR-confirmed SARS-CoV-2 infection or an uninfected control (not recorded which). This sample comprised whole blood, obtained at baseline. The chain combines TRBV7-6 with TRBJ2-1; 10 bases are shared with TRBD2. DNA of the CDR3: TGTGCCAGCAGCTTGTGGAGCGGGAGGGACAATGAGCAGTTCTTC. Translating gives CASSLWSGRDNEQFF.